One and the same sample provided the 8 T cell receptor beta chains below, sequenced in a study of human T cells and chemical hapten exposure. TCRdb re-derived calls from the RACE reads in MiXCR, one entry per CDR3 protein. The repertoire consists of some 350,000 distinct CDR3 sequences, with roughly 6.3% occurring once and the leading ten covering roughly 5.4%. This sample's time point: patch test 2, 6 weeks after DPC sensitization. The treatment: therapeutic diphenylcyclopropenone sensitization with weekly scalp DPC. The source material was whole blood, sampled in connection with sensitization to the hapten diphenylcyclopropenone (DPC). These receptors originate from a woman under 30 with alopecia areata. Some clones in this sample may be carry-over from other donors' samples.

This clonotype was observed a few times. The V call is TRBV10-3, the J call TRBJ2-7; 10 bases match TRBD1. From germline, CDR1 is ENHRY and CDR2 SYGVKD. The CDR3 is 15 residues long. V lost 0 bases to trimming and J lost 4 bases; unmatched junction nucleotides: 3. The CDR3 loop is CAISESRDRGYEQYF. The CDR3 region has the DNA TGTGCCATCAGTGAGTCGCGGGACAGGGGTTACGAGCAGTACTTC.

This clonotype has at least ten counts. This CDR3 reads CASSQAFYGYTF. The CDR3 region has the DNA TGTGCCAGCAGCCAAGCCTTCTATGGCTACACCTTC. The chain joins TRBV7-9 to TRBJ1-2; D unclear. The CDR3 is 12 residues long. The V gene lost 5 bases and the J gene lost 4 bases, with 8 bases spanning the gap. The germline gives CDR1 SEHNR, CDR2 FQNEAQ (reference sequence).

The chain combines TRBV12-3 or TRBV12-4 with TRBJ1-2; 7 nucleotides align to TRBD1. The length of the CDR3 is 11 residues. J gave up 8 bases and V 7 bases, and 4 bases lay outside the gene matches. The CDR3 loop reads CASNRGAGYTF. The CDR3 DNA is TGTGCCAGCAACAGGGGTGCCGGCTACACCTTC.

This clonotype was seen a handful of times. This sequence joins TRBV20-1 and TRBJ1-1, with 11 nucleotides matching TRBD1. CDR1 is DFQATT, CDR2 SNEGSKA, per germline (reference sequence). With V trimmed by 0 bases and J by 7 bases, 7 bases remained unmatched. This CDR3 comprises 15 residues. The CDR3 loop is CSARDGTGGAFEAFF. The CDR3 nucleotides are TGCAGTGCTAGAGATGGGACAGGGGGAGCCTTTGAAGCTTTCTTT.

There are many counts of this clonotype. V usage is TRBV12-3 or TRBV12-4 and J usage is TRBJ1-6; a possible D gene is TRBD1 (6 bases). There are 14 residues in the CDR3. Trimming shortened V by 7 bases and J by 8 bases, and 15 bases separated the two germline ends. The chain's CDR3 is CASNPTGKDSPLHF. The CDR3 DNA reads TGTGCCAGCAATCCTACAGGGAAGGATTCACCCCTCCACTTT.

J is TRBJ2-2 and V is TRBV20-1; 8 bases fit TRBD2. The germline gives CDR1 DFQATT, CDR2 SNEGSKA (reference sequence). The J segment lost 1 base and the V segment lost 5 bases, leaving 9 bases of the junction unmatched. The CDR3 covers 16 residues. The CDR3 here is CSAPRAGAWNTGELFF. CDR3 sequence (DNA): TGCAGTGCTCCTCGAGCGGGGGCTTGGAACACCGGGGAGCTGTTTTTT.

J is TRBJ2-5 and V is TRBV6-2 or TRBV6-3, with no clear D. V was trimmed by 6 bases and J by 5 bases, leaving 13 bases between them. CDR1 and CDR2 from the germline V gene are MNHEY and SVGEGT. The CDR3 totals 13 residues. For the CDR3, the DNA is TGTGCCAGCAGCCCCGTCCCAAGTGAGACCCAGTACTTC. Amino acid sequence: CASSPVPSETQYF.

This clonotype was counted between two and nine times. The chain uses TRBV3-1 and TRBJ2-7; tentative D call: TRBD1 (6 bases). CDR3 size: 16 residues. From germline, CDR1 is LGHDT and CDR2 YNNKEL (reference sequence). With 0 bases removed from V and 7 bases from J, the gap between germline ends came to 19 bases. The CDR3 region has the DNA TGTGCCAGCAGCCAAGATCCGACAGGACCCCGTAAGGAGCAGTACTTC. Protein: CASSQDPTGPRKEQYF.